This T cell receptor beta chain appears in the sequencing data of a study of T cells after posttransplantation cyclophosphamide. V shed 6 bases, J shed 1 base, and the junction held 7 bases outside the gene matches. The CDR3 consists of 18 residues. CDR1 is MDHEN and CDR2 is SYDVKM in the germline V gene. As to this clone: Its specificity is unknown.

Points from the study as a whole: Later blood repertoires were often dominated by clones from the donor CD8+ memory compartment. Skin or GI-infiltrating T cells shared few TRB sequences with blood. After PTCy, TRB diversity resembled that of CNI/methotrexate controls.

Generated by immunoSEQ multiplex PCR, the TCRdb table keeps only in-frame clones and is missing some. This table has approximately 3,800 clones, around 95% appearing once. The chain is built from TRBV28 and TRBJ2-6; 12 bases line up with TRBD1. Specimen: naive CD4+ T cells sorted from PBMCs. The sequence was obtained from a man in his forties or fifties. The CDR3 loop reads CASRNPGQGASGANVLTF. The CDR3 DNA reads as TGTGCCAGCAGGAACCCGGGACAGGGGGCTTCTGGGGCCAACGTCCTGACTTTC.